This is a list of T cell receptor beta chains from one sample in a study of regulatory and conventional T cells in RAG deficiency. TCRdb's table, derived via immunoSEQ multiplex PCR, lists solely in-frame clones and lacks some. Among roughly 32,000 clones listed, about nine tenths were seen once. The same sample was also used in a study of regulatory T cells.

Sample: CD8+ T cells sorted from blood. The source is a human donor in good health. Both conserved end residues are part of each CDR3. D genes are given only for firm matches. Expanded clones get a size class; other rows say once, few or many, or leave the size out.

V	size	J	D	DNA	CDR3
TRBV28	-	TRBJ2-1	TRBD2	TGTGCCAGCAGTTCTGACTTCGTAGCGGGAAATGTCGATGAGCAGTTCTTC	CASSSDFVAGNVDEQFF
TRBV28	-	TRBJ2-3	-	TGTGCCAGCAGTTTTGGAGGGGGCCCCAGAGATACGCAGTATTTT	CASSFGGGPRDTQYF
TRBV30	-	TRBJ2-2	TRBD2	TGTGCCTGGAGTGTGGTGAGCGGGGGGATGAACACCGGGGAGCTGTTTTTT	CAWSVVSGGMNTGELFF
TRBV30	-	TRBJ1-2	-	TGTGCCTGGAGTGTAACAGGGAGGGGTGGCTACACCTTC	CAWSVTGRGGYTF
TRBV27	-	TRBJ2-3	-	TGTGCCAGCAGTTTATCTAGCACAGATACGCAGTATTTT	CASSLSSTDTQYF
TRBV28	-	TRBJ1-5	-	TGTGGGGCTGGGTGGGGTAGCAATCAGCCCCAGCATTTT	CGAGWGSNQPQHF
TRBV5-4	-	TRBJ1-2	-	TGTGCCAGCTCGTCCCGGACACACTTTGGAGGCTACACCTTC	CASSSRTHFGGYTF
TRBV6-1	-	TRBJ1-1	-	TGTGCCAGCAGGGGACCTTTTAACACTGAAGCTTTCTTT	CASRGPFNTEAFF
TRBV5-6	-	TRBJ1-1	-	TGTGCCAGCAGCCCTATGGTGGCCAGGCGAGCTTTCTTT	CASSPMVARRAFF
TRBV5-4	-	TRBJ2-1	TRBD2	TGTGCCAGCAGAGGGACTAGCCCTTACAATGAGCAGTTCTTC	CASRGTSPYNEQFF
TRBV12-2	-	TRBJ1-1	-	TGTGCAAGTCGCTTAGCCGGCCTGGTTGTGATTAGAGCTTTCTTT	CASRLAGLVVIRAFF
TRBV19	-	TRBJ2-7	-	TGTGCCAGTAGTATCAGTCCAGAGGCCTACGAGCAGTACTTC	CASSISPEAYEQYF
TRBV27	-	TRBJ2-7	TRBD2	TGTGCCAGCAGTAATGACGGGGGGGGTTACGCGGAGCAGTACTTC	CASSNDGGGYAEQYF
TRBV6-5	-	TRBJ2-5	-	TGTGCCAGCAGTTACCTCGGGGAAGAGACCCAGTACTTC	CASSYLGEETQYF
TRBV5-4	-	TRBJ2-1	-	TGTGCCAGCAGCTTGGGGGGGAGCTCCTACAATGAGCAGTTCTTC	CASSLGGSSYNEQFF
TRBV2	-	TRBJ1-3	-	TGTGCCAGCAGCGCGGGGGGGGGTTCTGGAAACACCATATATTTT	CASSAGGGSGNTIYF
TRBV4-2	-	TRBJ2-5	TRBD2	TGTGCCAGCAGCCAATCGGGACTAGCGGGAGTGGGCGAGACCCAGTACTTC	CASSQSGLAGVGETQYF
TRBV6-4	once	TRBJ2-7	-	TGTGCCAGCAGGACAGGGCCCAGCGGGGGATCCTACGAGCAGTACTTC	CASRTGPSGGSYEQYF
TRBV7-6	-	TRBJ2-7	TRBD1	TGTGCCAGCAGCTTACCGGAGACAGGGGGCCCCTACGAGCAGTACTTC	CASSLPETGGPYEQYF
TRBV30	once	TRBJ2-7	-	TGTGCCTGGAGCCGACTCCTAGGCGGAGACTCCTACGAGCAGTACTTC	CAWSRLLGGDSYEQYF
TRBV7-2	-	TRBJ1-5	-	TGTGCCAGCAGCCCCGACCCAGGGAGCAATCAGCCCCAGCATTTT	CASSPDPGSNQPQHF
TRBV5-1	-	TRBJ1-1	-	TGCGCCAGCAGTTTCACGCGGGGCTTGGGGACTGAAGCTTTCTTT	CASSFTRGLGTEAFF
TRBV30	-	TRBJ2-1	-	TGTGCCTGGAGTATTGGCGGACACTCCTACAATGAGCAGTTCTTC	CAWSIGGHSYNEQFF
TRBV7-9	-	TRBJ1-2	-	TGTGCCAGCAGCTCCCAGGCTAACTATGGCTACACCTTC	CASSSQANYGYTF
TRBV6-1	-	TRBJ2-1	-	TGTGCCAGCAGTGAACGTGTTCCAGGAGGGGAGCAGTTCTTC	CASSERVPGGEQFF
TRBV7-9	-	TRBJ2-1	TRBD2	TGTGCCAGCAGCTTAGGACTAGCGGGGGACCCTGAGCAGTTCTTC	CASSLGLAGDPEQFF
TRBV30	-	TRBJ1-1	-	TGTGCCTGGGGGCTCGCCGGTTTTGAAGCTTTCTTT	CAWGLAGFEAFF
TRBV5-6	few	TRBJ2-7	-	TGTGCCAGCAGCTTGCTGGCTTTGACAGTCCCCTACGAGCAGTACTTC	CASSLLALTVPYEQYF
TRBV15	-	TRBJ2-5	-	TGTGCCACCAGCAGAGTTCAAGAGACCCAGTACTTC	CATSRVQETQYF